What follows are 9 T cell receptor beta chains derived from one specimen sequenced in a study of blood T cell repertoires in COVID-19. Sequenced by immunoSEQ multiplex PCR; TCRdb stores in-frame clones only, minus some. Here the sample spans 100,000 to 150,000 clones, over 75% being singletons. Sequenced sample: peripheral blood. These receptors were obtained from a woman older than 75 with acute or convalescent COVID-19.

J is TRBJ2-7 and V is TRBV5-1; TRBD1 is a possible D gene (6 bases). Trimming left V 5 bases short and J 5 bases short, with 17 bases between. This CDR3 is 14 amino acids long. In germline, CDR1 is SGHRS, CDR2 YFSETQ. CDR3 in amino acids: CASRRDTGGDEQYF. In nucleotides, the CDR3 is TGCGCCAGCAGACGGGACACCGGTGGGGACGAGCAGTACTTC.

The gene calls are TRBV10-3 and TRBJ1-5, with a tentative D call TRBD1 (6 bases). The CDR3 has 13 residues. Germline assignment: CDR1 ENHRY and CDR2 SYGVKD. V lost 4 bases and J lost 8, with 12 bases in between. The CDR3 DNA reads as TGTGCCATCAGTGGGGGCGCAGGGGAGCCCCAGCATTTT. This codes for CAISGGAGEPQHF.

V and J are TRBV19 and TRBJ2-3, with D perhaps matching TRBD2 (7 bases). This CDR3 is built from 16 residues. Germline V CDR1 and CDR2: LNHDA, SQIVND (reference sequence). V was clipped by 6 bases and J by 4 bases, with 20 bases between them. CDR3 amino acids: CASSRRGGGSPDTQYF. DNA for the CDR3: TGTGCCAGTAGCCGAAGGGGGGGCGGGAGCCCAGATACGCAGTATTTT.

The sample holds one count of this clone. The chain has TRBV6-5 and TRBJ2-7; TRBD1 agrees at 10 bases. The germline V gene encodes CDR1 MNHEY and CDR2 SVGAGI. This CDR3 is built from 14 residues. The V segment lost 6 bases and the J segment 8 bases; nucleotides outside the gene matches: 10. CDR3: CASRETGGLLKQYF. CDR3 DNA sequence: TGTGCCAGCAGGGAGACAGGGGGCCTCCTAAAGCAGTACTTC.

V gene TRBV5-1 combines with J gene TRBJ2-5; 9 bases align to TRBD2. Germline V gene lookup returns CDR1 SGHRS and CDR2 YFSETQ. This CDR3 spans 14 amino acids. V lost 5 bases, J lost 5 bases, and 7 bases stayed unmatched. DNA of the CDR3: TGCGCCAGCAGGCCTGGACTAGCGCAGGAGACCCAGTACTTC. It specifies CASRPGLAQETQYF.

The rearrangement joins TRBV18 to TRBJ2-3; D uncertain. This CDR3 has 15 amino acids. Trimming took off 1 base at V and 0 bases at J, with 8 bases between the two ends. Germline loops: CDR1 KGHSH, CDR2 LQKENI. The CDR3 loop reads CASSPRGHSTDTQYF. CDR3 nucleotides: TGTGCCAGCTCACCACGAGGCCACAGCACAGATACGCAGTATTTT.

V gene TRBV28 combines with J gene TRBJ1-1, with unresolved D. Germline values: CDR1 MDHEN, CDR2 SYDVKM. V was cut by 1 base and J by 11 bases, with 11 bases left in between. This CDR3 is built from 12 residues. The CDR3 here is CASSLFGLRAFF. CDR3 nucleotides: TGTGCCAGCAGTTTATTTGGGCTTAGGGCTTTCTTT. Supplemented by reference TRBV28 and TRBJ1-1, the full variable domain reads DVKVTQSSRYLVKRTGEKVFLECVQDMDHENMFWYRQDPGLGLRLIYFSYDVKMKEKGDIPEGYSVSREKKERFSLILESASTNQTSMYLCASSLFGLRAFFGQGTRLTVV.

The J gene is TRBJ2-1, the V gene TRBV5-4; 10 positions match TRBD2. The CDR3 is made up of 17 amino acids. Germline CDR1 and CDR2: SGHNT and YYREEE (reference sequence). V trimming: 0 bases; J trimming: 10 bases; junction bases outside the gene matches: 13. CDR3 sequence reads: CASSLASGSLWSNEQFF. DNA of the CDR3: TGTGCCAGCAGCTTGGCTAGCGGGAGTTTATGGTCCAACGAGCAGTTCTTC.

The chain employs TRBV12-3 or TRBV12-4 and TRBJ1-2, with D uncertain. The CDR3 spans 12 residues. V lost 3 bases and J 3 bases, leaving 5 bases between the germline ends. The CDR3: CASSLSDYGYTF. CDR3 sequence (DNA): TGTGCCAGCAGTTTGAGTGACTATGGCTACACCTTC.